This T cell receptor beta chain was captured by sequencing in a study of T cell responses to AZD1222 COVID-19 vaccine. V was pared by 0 bases and J by 8 bases, with 13 bases between. From germline, CDR1 is LGHNA and CDR2 YSLEER. CDR3 length equals 15 residues. This table comes from immunoSEQ multiplex PCR, and its TCRdb copy is limited to in-frame clones, with some not included. The sample has approximately 150,000 clones; around 90% are singletons. Specimen: peripheral blood, collected on day 0 of AZD1222 vaccination. The chain links TRBV4-3 to TRBJ1-4, with D tentatively TRBD1 (6 bases). The TCR comes from an adult in good health. This CDR3 reads CASSQDGGDEEKLFF. CDR3 coding DNA: TGCGCCAGCAGCCAAGATGGGGGCGATGAGGAAAAACTGTTTTTT.